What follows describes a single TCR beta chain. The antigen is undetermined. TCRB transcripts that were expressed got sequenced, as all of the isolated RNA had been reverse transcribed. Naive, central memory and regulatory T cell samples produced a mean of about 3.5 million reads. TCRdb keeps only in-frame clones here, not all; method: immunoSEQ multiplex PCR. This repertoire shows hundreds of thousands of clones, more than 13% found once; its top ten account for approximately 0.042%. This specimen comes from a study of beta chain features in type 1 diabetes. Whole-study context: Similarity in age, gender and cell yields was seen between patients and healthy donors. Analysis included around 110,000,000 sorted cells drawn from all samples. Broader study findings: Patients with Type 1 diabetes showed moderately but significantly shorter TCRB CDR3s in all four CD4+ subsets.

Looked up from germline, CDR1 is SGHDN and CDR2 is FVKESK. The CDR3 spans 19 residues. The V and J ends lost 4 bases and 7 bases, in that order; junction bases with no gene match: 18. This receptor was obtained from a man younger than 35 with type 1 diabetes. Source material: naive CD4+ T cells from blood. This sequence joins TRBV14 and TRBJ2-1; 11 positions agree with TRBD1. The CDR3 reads CASSPHLADRGRAENEQFF. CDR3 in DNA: TGTGCCAGCAGCCCACACCTAGCGGACAGGGGGCGCGCGGAGAATGAGCAGTTCTTC.